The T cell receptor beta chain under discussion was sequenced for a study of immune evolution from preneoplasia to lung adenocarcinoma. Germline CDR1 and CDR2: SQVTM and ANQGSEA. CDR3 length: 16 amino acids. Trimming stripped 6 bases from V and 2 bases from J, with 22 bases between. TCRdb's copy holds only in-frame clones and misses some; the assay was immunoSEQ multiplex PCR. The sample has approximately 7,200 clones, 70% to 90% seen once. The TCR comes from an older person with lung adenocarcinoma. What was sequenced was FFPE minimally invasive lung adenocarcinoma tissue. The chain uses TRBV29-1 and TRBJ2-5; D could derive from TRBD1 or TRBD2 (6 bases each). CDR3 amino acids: CSVDDPSQGRQETQYF. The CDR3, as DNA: TGCAGCGTCGACGACCCGTCCCAGGGGAGGCAAGAGACCCAGTACTTC.